The 16 T cell receptor beta chains presented below share a single source sample, sequenced in a study of T cells after posttransplantation cyclophosphamide (dated by TCRdb to the mid-2010s). Libraries were made using the immunoSEQ multiplex PCR assay. TCRdb obtained this table from immuneACCESS and retained in-frame rearrangements with V and J assigned. These tables miss some clones; where compared with another copy, unresolved V genes account for less than half of the shortfall, and the remainder is unexplained. A total of 51,000 or so clones appear in this sample, 94% of them only once. Of the sample, 2.9% falls within the top ten clones. Sequencing was performed on PBMCs. The receptors were gathered from a woman younger than 45 in good health and a related stem cell transplant donor.

About this clone itself: The same CDR3 can be traced to other DNA sequences in this sample. The chain is built from TRBV7-2 and TRBJ1-1; no clear D gene. Trimming removed 2 bases from V and 3 bases from J, with 4 bases in between. The germline V gene encodes CDR1 SGHTA and CDR2 FQGNSA. This CDR3 contains 12 residues. This CDR3 is CASSLLYTEAFF. The CDR3 DNA reads as TGTGCCAGCAGCTTACTGTACACTGAAGCTTTCTTT.

The chain recombines TRBV4-3 with TRBJ1-6; D unclear. The CDR3 spans 15 residues. The V and J ends lost 0 bases and 7 bases respectively, with 10 bases between them. The V gene's germline CDR1 is LGHNA and CDR2 YSLEER. CDR3 amino acids: CASSQDRSGNSPLHF. CDR3 nucleotides: TGCGCCAGCAGCCAAGATAGGTCCGGGAATTCACCCCTCCACTTT.

This clone has only one observation. CDR3 in DNA: TGTGCCAGCAGCTTGGATGGACAGGGGCTTCTCTCTGGAAACACCATATATTTT. It codes for CASSLDGQGLLSGNTIYF. The chain combines TRBV5-4 with TRBJ1-3; TRBD1 agrees at 9 bases. This CDR3 has 18 amino acids. Germline V gives CDR1 SGHNT, CDR2 YYREEE (reference sequence). V trimming: 0 bases; J trimming: 0 bases; junction bases outside the gene matches: 7.

V gene TRBV5-1 combines with J gene TRBJ2-7; the match to TRBD1 covers 12 bases. Germline trimming cut 5 bases from V and 6 bases from J; bases unmatched to any gene: 9. CDR3 length: 15 amino acids. The germline gives CDR1 SGHRS, CDR2 YFSETQ. CDR3 nucleotides: TGCGCCAGCAGACTTGGGACAGGGGGCCATGGCGAGCAGTACTTC. This translates into CASRLGTGGHGEQYF. Together with reference TRBV5-1 and TRBJ2-7, the CDR3 gives the full variable domain: KAGVTQTPRYLIKTRGQQVTLSCSPISGHRSVSWYQQTPGQGLQFLFEYFSETQRNKGNFPGRFSGRQFSNSRSEMNVSTLELGDSALYLCASRLGTGGHGEQYFGPGTRLTVT.

This chain joins TRBV7-9 and TRBJ1-2; D is possibly TRBD1 (6 bases). V was trimmed by 5 bases and J by 4 bases, leaving 11 bases between them. CDR1 and CDR2 from the germline V gene are SEHNR and FQNEAQ (reference sequence). The CDR3 has 13 amino acids. The CDR3 DNA sequence: TGTGCCAGCAGCGCGGACAGCTCCTATGGCTACACCTTC. Amino acids: CASSADSSYGYTF.

The chain is built from TRBV21-1 and TRBJ1-2; TRBD1 was called by the table and not checked on the DNA. TRBV21-1 constitutes a pseudogene. The CDR3 length is 15 residues. The CDR3 DNA reads TGTGCCAGCAGCAAAGCCGGGACAGGGAACTATGGCTACACCTTC. This encodes CASSKAGTGNYGYTF.

The genes are TRBV2 and TRBJ2-2; 7 bases map to TRBD2. Germline V lookup: CDR1 SNHLY, CDR2 FYNNEI. The CDR3 runs 15 residues. The junction had 11 bases not matched to a gene; V was cut back by 6 bases and J by 7 bases. The CDR3 DNA sequence: TGTGCCAGCAGAGCGGGGATCCCTGGGGGCGGGGAGCTGTTTTTT. It specifies CASRAGIPGGGELFF.

This chain uses TRBV14 with TRBJ1-2; TRBD1 agrees at 9 bases. This CDR3 spans 16 amino acids. CDR1 is SGHDN and CDR2 is FVKESK in the germline V gene. Germline trimming cut 3 bases from V and 3 bases from J; bases unmatched to any gene: 8. The chain's CDR3 is CASSQGQGGGYYGYTF. The CDR3 coding sequence is TGTGCCAGCAGCCAGGGACAGGGCGGAGGCTACTATGGCTACACCTTC.

The chain couples TRBV5-1 to TRBJ1-4; D gene uncertain. The V end was cut by 5 bases, the J end by 1 base, with 9 bases between. This CDR3 contains 14 residues. CDR1 is SGHRS, CDR2 YFSETQ, per germline. Here the CDR3 reads CASRREETNEKLFF. CDR3 in DNA: TGCGCCAGCAGACGGGAGGAAACTAATGAAAAACTGTTTTTT.

The V gene is TRBV2, the J gene TRBJ1-2; D is possibly TRBD1 (5 bases). Trimming shortened V by 11 bases and J by 8 bases, and 15 bases separated the two germline ends. Germline loops: CDR1 SNHLY, CDR2 FYNNEI. This CDR3 comprises 11 residues. Here the CDR3 reads CASGGARGYTF. The CDR3 DNA reads TGTGCCTCGGGCGGGGCGCGAGGCTACACCTTC.

This chain uses TRBV7-9 with TRBJ2-5, with 14 bases matching TRBD2. The CDR3 contains 16 residues. The germline V gene encodes CDR1 SEHNR and CDR2 FQNEAQ (reference sequence). The junction had 2 bases not matched to a gene; V was cut back by 4 bases and J by 1 base. CDR3 region: CASSSGLAGGQETQYF. The CDR3 nucleotides are TGTGCCAGCAGCTCAGGACTAGCGGGGGGCCAAGAGACCCAGTACTTC.

This sequence joins TRBV10-2 and TRBJ2-7; TRBD1 matches 8 bases. Germline trimming cut 8 bases from V and 2 bases from J; bases unmatched to any gene: 11. Per germline, CDR1 WSHSY and CDR2 SAAADI. The CDR3 loop spans 15 amino acids. CDR3 DNA: TGCGCCAGCTTAGGCCCATCGACAGGGGCCTACGAGCAGTACTTC. This translates into CASLGPSTGAYEQYF.

V and J are TRBV5-4 and TRBJ1-1; 7 bases agree with TRBD1. V shed 5 bases, J shed 1 base, and the junction held 17 bases outside the gene matches. Germline-derived CDR1 and CDR2 are SGHNT and YYREEE (reference sequence). The CDR3 has 18 residues. This CDR3 is CASSIGFTGAQGNTEAFF. The CDR3 DNA is TGTGCCAGCAGTATAGGGTTCACAGGGGCCCAGGGGAACACTGAAGCTTTCTTT.

The sample holds one count of this clone. The chain couples TRBV2 to TRBJ1-2; no definite D call. Germline assignment: CDR1 SNHLY and CDR2 FYNNEI. V was pared by 8 bases and J by 6 bases, with 16 bases between. This CDR3 has 13 residues. The CDR3 region is CASRLRRVDGYTF. CDR3 in DNA: TGTGCCAGCCGACTCCGGAGAGTAGATGGCTACACCTTC.

The gene calls are TRBV5-6 and TRBJ1-2, with TRBD1 matching 7 bases. Germline-derived CDR1 and CDR2 are SGHDT and YYEEEE. Trimming at V came to 1 base and at J to 6 bases, leaving 12 bases not matched to a gene. This CDR3 has 16 residues. CDR3 DNA: TGTGCCAGCAGCTTGTCTTTAGGGGGCTGGTTGGATGGCTACACCTTC. It encodes CASSLSLGGWLDGYTF. Full variable domain (remainder filled in from reference TRBV5-6 and TRBJ1-2): DAGVTQSPTHLIKTRGQQVTLRCSPKSGHDTVSWYQQALGQGPQFIFQYYEEEERQRGNFPDRFSGHQFPNYSSELNVNALLLGDSALYLCASSLSLGGWLDGYTFGSGTRLTVV.

The chain has TRBV4-1 and TRBJ1-2; TRBD1 is a possible D gene (6 bases). CDR3 length: 16 residues. Germline lookup yields CDR1 MGHRA and CDR2 YSYEKL. V was clipped by 6 bases and J by 2 bases, with 19 bases between them. In DNA, the CDR3 is TGCGCCAGCAGATCGCCCGGGGGGCAGGCGAACTATGGCTACACCTTC. This encodes CASRSPGGQANYGYTF.